This T cell receptor (beta chain) was found in a study of blood T cell repertoires in COVID-19. Study context: There were acute and convalescent COVID-19 samples, and they came from the United States, Italy and Spain. Sample material is recorded as cDNA or gDNA derived from T cells, B-cell-depleted T cells, or PBMCs.

Germline trimming cut 0 bases from V and 1 base from J; bases unmatched to any gene: 7. There are 19 residues in the CDR3. CDR1 GTSNPN and CDR2 SVGIG come from the germline V gene (reference sequence). Original processing methods: Nucleated cell number was recorded as an estimate derived from reference gene primer amplification. TCRdb's table, derived via immunoSEQ multiplex PCR, lists solely in-frame clones and lacks some. V, J and clone size reflect that table, while D and trimming were determined from the DNA. The repertoire holds about 50,000 clones, 65% to 90% seen once, with about 8% in the top ten.

Sequences were obtained from peripheral blood. This clonotype was sampled from a human donor in a cohort sampled during active COVID-19. The chain uses TRBV30 and TRBJ2-2; 14 nucleotides match TRBD2. In DNA, the CDR3 is TGTGCCTGGAGTGTTACGACTAGCGGGAGGGCCTGGAACACCGGGGAGCTGTTTTTT. Amino acid sequence: CAWSVTTSGRAWNTGELFF.